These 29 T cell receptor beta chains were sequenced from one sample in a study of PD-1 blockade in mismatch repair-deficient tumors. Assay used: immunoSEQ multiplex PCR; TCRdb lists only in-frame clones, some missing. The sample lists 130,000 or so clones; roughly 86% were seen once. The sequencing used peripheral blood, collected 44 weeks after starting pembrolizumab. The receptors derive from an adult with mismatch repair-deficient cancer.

The CDR3 sequence is CASSLEMAGEQYF. CDR3 DNA sequence: TGTGCCAGCAGCTTGGAAATGGCGGGAGAGCAGTACTTC. The V call is TRBV5-4, the J call TRBJ2-7; tentatively, D is TRBD2 (6 bases). This CDR3 region has 13 residues. The V gene's germline CDR1 is SGHNT and CDR2 YYREEE (reference sequence). V lost 0 bases and J 7 bases, leaving 11 bases between the germline ends.

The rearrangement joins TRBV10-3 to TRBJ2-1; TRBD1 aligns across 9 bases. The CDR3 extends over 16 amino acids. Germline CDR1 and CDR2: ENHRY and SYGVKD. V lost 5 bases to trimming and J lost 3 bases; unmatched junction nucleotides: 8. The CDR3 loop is CAISPGTGRNYNEQFF. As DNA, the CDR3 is TGTGCCATCAGTCCCGGGACAGGGAGGAACTACAATGAGCAGTTCTTC.

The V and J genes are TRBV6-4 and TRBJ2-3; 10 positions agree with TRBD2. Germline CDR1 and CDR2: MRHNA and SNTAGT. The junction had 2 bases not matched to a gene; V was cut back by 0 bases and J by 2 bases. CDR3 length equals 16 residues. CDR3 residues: CASSDSAGGPTDTQYF. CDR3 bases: TGTGCCAGCAGTGACTCAGCGGGAGGGCCCACAGATACGCAGTATTTT.

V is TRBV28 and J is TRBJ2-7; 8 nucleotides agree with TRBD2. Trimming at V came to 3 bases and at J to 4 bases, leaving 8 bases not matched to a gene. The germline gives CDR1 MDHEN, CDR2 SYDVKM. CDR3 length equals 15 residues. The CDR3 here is CASSFRGGGLYEQYF. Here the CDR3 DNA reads TGTGCCAGCAGTTTCCGCGGCGGGGGGCTTTACGAGCAGTACTTC.

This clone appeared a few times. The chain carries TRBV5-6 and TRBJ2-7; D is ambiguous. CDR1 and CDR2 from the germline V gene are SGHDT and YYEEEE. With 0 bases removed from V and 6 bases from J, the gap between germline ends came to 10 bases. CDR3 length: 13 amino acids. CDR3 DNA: TGTGCCAGCAGCTTGGCCACGAACGGCGAGCAGTACTTC. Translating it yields CASSLATNGEQYF.

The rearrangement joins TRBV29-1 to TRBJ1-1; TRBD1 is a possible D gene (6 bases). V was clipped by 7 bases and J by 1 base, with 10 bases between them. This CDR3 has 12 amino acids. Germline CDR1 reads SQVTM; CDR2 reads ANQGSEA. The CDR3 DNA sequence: TGCAGCGCATGGACAGCGAACACTGAAGCTTTCTTT. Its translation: CSAWTANTEAFF.

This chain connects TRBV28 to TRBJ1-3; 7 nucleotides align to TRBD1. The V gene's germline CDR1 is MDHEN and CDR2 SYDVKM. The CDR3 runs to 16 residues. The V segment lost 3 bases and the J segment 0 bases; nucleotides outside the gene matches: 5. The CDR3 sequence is CASSFPQGYSGNTIYF. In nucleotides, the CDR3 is TGTGCCAGCAGTTTTCCACAGGGGTACTCTGGAAACACCATATATTTT. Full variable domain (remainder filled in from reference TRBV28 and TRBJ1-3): DVKVTQSSRYLVKRTGEKVFLECVQDMDHENMFWYRQDPGLGLRLIYFSYDVKMKEKGDIPEGYSVSREKKERFSLILESASTNQTSMYLCASSFPQGYSGNTIYFGEGSWLTVV.

The CDR3 DNA follows: TGTGCCAGTAGTATAGAGGGCAGATACACCGGGGAGCTGTTTTTT. This sequence encodes CASSIEGRYTGELFF. The rearrangement joins TRBV19 to TRBJ2-2; D gene unclear. The CDR3 consists of 15 residues. V was pared by 0 bases and J by 3 bases, with 8 bases between. Germline V lookup: CDR1 LNHDA, CDR2 SQIVND (reference sequence).

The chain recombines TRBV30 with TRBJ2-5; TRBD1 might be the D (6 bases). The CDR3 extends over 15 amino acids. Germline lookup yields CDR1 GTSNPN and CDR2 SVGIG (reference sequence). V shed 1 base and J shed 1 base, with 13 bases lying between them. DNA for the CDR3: TGTGCCTGGAGTGAGGGCAGGGGACCCCAAGAGACCCAGTACTTC. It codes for CAWSEGRGPQETQYF.

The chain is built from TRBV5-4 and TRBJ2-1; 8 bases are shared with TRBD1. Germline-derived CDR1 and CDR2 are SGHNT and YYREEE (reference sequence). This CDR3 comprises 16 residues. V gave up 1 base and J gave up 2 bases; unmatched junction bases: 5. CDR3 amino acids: CASSLRRTGPYNEQFF. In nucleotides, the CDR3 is TGTGCCAGCAGCTTGCGGCGGACAGGGCCCTACAATGAGCAGTTCTTC.

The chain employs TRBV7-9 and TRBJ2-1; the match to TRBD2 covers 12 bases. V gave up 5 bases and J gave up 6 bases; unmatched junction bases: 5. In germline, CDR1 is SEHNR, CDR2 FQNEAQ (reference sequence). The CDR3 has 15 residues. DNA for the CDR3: TGTGCCAGCAGCGTAACGGGACTAGCGGGCAATGAGCAGTTCTTC. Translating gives CASSVTGLAGNEQFF.

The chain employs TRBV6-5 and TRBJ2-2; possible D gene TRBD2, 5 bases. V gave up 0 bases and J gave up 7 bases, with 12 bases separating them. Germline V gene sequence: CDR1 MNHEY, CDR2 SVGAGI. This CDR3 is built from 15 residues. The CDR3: CASSYSAEAVGELFF. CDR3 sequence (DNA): TGTGCCAGCAGTTACTCAGCGGAGGCGGTCGGGGAGCTGTTTTTT.

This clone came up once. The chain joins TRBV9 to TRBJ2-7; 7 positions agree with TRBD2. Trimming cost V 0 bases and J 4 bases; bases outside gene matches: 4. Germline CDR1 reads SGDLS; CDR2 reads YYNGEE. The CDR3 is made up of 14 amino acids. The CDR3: CASSVGGSGYEQYF. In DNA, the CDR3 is TGTGCCAGCAGCGTAGGCGGGAGTGGGTACGAGCAGTACTTC.

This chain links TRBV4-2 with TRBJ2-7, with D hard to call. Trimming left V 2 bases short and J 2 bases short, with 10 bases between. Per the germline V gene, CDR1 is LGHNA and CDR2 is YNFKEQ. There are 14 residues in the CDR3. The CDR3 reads CASSQTDKAYEQYF. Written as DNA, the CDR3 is TGTGCCAGCAGCCAAACCGACAAAGCCTACGAGCAGTACTTC.

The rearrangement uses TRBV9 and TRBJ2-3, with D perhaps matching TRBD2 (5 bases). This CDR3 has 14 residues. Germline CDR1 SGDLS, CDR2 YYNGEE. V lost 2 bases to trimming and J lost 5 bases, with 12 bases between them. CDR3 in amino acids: CASSVGGRVDTQYF. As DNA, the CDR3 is TGTGCCAGCAGCGTCGGCGGGCGGGTAGATACGCAGTATTTT.

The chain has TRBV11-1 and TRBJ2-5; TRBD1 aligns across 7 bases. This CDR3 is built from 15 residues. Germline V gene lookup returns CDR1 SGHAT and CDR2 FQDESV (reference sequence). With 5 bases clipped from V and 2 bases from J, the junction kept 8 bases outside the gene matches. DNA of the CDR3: TGTGCCAGCAGCCGAACCACAGGGGAACAAGAGACCCAGTACTTC. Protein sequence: CASSRTTGEQETQYF.

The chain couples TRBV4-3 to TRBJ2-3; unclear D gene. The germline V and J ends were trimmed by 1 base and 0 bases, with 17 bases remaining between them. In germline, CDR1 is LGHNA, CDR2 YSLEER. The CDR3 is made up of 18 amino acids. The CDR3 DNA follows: TGCGCCAGCAGCCAAGGACCCGCGAGGCCCCTAAGCACAGATACGCAGTATTTT. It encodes CASSQGPARPLSTDTQYF.

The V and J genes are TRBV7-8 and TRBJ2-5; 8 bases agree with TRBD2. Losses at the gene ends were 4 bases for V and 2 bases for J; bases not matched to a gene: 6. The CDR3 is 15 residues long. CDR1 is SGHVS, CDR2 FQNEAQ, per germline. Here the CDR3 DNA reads TGTGCCAGCAGCTCGTTGACTAGCGCACAAGAGACCCAGTACTTC. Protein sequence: CASSSLTSAQETQYF.

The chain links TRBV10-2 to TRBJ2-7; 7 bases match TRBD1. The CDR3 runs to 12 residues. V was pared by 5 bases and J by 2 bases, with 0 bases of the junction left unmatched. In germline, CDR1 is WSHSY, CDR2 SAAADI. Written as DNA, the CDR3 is TGCGCCAGCAGTCAGGGGGCCTACGAGCAGTACTTC. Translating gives CASSQGAYEQYF.

CDR3 bases: TGTGCCAGCAGTTTACTTTTCGTCGTGGGGAGCACAGATACGCAGTATTTT. It yields the protein CASSLLFVVGSTDTQYF. The chain employs TRBV28 and TRBJ2-3; D remains ambiguous. Trimming stripped 2 bases from V and 0 bases from J, with 15 bases between. CDR3 length: 17 amino acids. Germline CDR1 reads MDHEN; CDR2 reads SYDVKM.

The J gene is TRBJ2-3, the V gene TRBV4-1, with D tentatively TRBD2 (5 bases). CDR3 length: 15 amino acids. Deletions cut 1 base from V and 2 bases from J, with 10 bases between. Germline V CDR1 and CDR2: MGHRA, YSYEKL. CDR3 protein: CASSQGGRNTDTQYF. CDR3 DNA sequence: TGCGCCAGCAGCCAAGGCGGGCGGAACACAGATACGCAGTATTTT.

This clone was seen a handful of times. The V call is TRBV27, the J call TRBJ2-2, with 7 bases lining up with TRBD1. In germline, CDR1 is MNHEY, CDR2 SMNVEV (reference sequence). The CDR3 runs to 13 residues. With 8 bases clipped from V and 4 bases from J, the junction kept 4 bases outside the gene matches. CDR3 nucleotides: TGTGCCAGCCGGGACAGAGTCACCGGGGAGCTGTTTTTT. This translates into CASRDRVTGELFF.

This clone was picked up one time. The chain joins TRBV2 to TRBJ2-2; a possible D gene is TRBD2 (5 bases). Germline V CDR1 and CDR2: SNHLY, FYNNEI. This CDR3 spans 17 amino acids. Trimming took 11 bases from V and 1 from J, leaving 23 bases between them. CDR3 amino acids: CAVHPGSGGGNTGELFF. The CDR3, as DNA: TGTGCCGTACACCCAGGTTCAGGAGGAGGGAACACCGGGGAGCTGTTTTTT.

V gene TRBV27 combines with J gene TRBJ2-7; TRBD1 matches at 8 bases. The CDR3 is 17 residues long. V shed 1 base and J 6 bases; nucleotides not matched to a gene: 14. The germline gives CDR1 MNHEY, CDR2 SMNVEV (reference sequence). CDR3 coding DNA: TGTGCCAGCAGTTTATTTAGGTCGTTCCAGGGGGCGGGCGAGCAGTACTTC. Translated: CASSLFRSFQGAGEQYF.

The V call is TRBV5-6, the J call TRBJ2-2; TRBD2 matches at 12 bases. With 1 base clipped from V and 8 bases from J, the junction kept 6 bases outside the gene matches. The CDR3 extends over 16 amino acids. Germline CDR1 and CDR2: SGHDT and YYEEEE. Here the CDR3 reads CASSLLTSGRPGELFF. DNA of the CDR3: TGTGCCAGCAGCTTGTTAACTAGCGGGAGGCCGGGGGAGCTGTTTTTT.

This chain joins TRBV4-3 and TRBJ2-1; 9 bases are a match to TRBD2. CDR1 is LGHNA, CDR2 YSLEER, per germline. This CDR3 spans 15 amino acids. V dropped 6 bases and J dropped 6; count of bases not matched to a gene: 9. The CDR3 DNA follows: TGCGCCAGCAGTTCCGGGACTAGCTGGTCCAATGAGCAGTTCTTC. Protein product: CASSSGTSWSNEQFF.

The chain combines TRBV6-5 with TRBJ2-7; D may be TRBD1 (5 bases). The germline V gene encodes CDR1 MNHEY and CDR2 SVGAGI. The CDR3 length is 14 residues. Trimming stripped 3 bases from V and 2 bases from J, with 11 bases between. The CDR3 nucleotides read TGTGCCAGCAGTTATGGTCAGGGAACCTACGAGCAGTACTTC. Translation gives CASSYGQGTYEQYF.

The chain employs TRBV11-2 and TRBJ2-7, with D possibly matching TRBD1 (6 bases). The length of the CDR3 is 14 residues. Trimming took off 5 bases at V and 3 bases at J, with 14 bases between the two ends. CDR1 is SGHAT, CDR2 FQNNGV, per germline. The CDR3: CASSPETGDYEQYF. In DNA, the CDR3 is TGTGCCAGCAGCCCCGAGACAGGAGACTACGAGCAGTACTTC. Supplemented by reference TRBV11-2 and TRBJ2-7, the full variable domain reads EAGVAQSPRYKIIEKRQSVAFWCNPISGHATLYWYQQILGQGPKLLIQFQNNGVVDDSQLPKDRFSAERLKGVDSTLKIQPAKLEDSAVYLCASSPETGDYEQYFGPGTRLTVT.

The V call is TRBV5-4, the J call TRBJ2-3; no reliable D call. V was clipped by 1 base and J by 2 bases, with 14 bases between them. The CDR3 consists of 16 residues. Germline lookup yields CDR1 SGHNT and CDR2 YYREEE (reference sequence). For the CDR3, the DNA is TGTGCCAGCAGCTTGAGCTATAGGGTGCACACAGATACGCAGTATTTT. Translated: CASSLSYRVHTDTQYF.